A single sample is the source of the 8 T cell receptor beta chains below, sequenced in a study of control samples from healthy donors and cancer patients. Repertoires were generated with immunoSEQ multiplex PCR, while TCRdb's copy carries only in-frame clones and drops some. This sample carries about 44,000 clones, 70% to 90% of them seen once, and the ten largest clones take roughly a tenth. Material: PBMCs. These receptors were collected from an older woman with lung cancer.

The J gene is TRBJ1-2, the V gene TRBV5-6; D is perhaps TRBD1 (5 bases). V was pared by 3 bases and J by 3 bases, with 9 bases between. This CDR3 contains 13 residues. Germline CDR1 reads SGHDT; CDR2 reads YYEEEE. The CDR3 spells CASSWRGDYGYTF. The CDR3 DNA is TGTGCCAGCAGCTGGCGAGGGGACTATGGCTACACCTTC.

The CDR3 sequence: CASSLSDGSPLHF. The CDR3 nucleotides read TGTGCCAGCAGCTTATCGGACGGGTCACCCCTCCACTTT. V is TRBV7-9 and J is TRBJ1-6; D ambiguous. The CDR3 covers 13 residues. The germline V gene encodes CDR1 SEHNR and CDR2 FQNEAQ (reference sequence). The V and J ends lost 2 bases and 10 bases respectively, with 9 bases between them. The variable domain in full, completed from reference TRBV7-9 and TRBJ1-6, reads DTGVSQNPRHKITKRGQNVTFRCDPISEHNRLYWYRQTLGQGPEFLTYFQNEAQLEKSRLLSDRFSAERPKGSFSTLEIQRTEQGDSAMYLCASSLSDGSPLHFGNGTRLTVT.

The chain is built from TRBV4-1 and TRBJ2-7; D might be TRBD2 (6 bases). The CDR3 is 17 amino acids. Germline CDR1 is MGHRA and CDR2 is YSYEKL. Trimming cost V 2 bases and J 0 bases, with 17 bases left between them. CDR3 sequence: CASSQPKGLFTSYEQYF. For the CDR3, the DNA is TGCGCCAGCAGCCAACCCAAGGGACTTTTTACCTCCTACGAGCAGTACTTC.

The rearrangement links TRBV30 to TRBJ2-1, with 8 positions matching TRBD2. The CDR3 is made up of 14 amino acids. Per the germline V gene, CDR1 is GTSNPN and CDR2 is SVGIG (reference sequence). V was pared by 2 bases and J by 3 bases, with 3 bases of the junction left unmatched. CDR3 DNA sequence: TGTGCCTGGAGTAGCGGGAGCAACTACAATGAGCAGTTCTTC. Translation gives CAWSSGSNYNEQFF.

This CDR3 reads CASSIDYGGASNQPQHF. CDR3 DNA: TGTGCCAGTAGTATAGATTATGGGGGGGCTAGCAATCAGCCCCAGCATTTT. The chain carries TRBV19 and TRBJ1-5, with a possible D match to TRBD1 (6 bases). The CDR3 runs to 17 residues. Trimming pared 0 bases from V and 0 bases from J, leaving 12 bases between. Per germline, CDR1 LNHDA and CDR2 SQIVND (reference sequence).

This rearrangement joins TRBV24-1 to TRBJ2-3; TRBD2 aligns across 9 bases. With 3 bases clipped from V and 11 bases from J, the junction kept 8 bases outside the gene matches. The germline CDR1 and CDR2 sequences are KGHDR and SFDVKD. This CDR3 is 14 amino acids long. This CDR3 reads CATSDPPSGRRQYF. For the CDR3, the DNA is TGTGCCACCAGTGATCCCCCGAGCGGGAGGAGGCAGTATTTT.

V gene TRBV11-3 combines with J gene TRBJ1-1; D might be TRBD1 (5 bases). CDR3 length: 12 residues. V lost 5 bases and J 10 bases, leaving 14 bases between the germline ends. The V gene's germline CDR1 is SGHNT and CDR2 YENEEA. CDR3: CASSQTGTRAFF. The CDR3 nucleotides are TGTGCCAGCAGCCAAACCGGGACTCGAGCTTTCTTT.

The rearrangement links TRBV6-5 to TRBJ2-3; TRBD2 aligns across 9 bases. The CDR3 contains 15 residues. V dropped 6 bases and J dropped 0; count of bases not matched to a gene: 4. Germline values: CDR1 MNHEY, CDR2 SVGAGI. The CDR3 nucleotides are TGTGCCAGCAGGGGACTAGCTAAGAGCACAGATACGCAGTATTTT. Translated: CASRGLAKSTDTQYF.